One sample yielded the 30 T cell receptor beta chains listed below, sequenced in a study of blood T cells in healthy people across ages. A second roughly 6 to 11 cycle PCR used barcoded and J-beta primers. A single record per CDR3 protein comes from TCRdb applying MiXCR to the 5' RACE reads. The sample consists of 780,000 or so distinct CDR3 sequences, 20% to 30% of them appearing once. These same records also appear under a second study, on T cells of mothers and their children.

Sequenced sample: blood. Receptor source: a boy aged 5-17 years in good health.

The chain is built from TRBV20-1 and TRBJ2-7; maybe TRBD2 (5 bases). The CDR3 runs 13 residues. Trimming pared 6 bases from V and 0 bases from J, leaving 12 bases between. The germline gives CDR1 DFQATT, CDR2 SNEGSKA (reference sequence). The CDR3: CSALRDDSYEQYF. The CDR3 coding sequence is TGCAGTGCCTTACGGGATGACTCCTACGAGCAGTACTTC.

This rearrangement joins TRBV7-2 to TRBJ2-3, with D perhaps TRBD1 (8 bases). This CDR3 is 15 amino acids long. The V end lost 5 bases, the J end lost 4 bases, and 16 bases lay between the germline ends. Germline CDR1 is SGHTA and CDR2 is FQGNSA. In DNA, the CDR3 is TGTGCCAGCAGCCAACAGGGGGGGATTGCAGATACGCAGTATTTT. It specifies CASSQQGGIADTQYF.

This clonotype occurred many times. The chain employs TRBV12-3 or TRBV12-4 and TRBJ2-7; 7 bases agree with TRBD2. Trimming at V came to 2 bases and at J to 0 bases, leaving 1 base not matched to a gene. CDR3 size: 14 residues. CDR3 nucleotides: TGTGCCAGCAGTTTATCTAGCGGCTCCTACGAGCAGTACTTC. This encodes CASSLSSGSYEQYF.

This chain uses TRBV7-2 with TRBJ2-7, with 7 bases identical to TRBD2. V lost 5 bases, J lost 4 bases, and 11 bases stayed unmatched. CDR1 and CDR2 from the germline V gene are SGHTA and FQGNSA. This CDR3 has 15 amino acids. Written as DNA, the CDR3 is TGTGCCAGCAGCACCGAGGGGCGGGAGCGTTACGAGCAGTACTTC. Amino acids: CASSTEGRERYEQYF.

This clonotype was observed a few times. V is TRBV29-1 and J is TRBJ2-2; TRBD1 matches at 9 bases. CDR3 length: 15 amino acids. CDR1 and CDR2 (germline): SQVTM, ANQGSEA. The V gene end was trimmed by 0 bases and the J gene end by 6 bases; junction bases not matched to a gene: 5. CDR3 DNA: TGCAGCGTTGAAGATCGGGACAGGGAAGCCGGGGAGCTGTTTTTT. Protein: CSVEDRDREAGELFF.

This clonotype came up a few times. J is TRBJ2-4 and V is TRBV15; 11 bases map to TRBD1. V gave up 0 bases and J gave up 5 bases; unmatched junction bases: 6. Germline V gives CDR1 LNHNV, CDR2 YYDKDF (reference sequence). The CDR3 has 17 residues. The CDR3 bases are TGTGCCACCAGCAGAGATAGGACAGGGGGCCACCAAAACATTCAGTACTTC. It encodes CATSRDRTGGHQNIQYF.

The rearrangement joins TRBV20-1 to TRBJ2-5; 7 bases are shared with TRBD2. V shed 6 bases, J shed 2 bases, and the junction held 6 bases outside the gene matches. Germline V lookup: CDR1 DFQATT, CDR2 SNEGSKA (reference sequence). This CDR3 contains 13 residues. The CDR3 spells CSAQRGPQETQYF. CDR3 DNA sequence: TGCAGTGCCCAGCGGGGCCCGCAAGAGACCCAGTACTTC.

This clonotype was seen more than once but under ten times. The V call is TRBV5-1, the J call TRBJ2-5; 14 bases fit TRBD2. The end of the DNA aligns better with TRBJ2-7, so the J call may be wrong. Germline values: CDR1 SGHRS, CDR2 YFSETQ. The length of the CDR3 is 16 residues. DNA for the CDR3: TGCGCCAGCAGCGCCGGGGGACTAGCGGGGGCCTACGAGCAGTACTTC. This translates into CASSAGGLAGAYEQYF.

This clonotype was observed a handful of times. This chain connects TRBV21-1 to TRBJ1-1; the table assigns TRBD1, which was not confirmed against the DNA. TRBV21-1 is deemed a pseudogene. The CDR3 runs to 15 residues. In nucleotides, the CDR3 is TGTGCCAGCCCTGAGGGGACAGGGTTGAACACTGAAGCTTTCTTT. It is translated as CASPEGTGLNTEAFF.

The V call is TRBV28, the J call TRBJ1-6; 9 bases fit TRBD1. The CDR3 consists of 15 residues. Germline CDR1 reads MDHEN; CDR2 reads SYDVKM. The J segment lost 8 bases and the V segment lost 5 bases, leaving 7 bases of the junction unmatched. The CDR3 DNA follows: TGTGCCAGCAGTGTACAGGGGGCCGGGGATTCACCCCTCCACTTT. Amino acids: CASSVQGAGDSPLHF.

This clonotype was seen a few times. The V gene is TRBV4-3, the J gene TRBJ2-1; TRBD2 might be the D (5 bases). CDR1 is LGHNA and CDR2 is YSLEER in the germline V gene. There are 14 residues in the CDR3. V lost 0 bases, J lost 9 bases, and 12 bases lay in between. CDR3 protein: CASSQDSRTFEQFF. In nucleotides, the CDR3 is TGCGCCAGCAGCCAAGATAGCCGGACTTTTGAGCAGTTCTTC.

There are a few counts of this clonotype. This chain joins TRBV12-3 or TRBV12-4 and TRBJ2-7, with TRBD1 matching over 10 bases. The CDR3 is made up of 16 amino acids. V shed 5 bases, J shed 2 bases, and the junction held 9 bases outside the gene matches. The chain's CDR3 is CASSPQGQGDPYEQYF. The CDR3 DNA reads TGTGCCAGCAGTCCCCAAGGACAGGGGGATCCCTACGAGCAGTACTTC.

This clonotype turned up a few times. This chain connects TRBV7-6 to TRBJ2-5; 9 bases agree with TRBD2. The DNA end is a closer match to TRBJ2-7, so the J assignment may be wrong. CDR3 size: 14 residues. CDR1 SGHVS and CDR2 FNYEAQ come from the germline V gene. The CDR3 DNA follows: TGTGCCAGCAGCGTCTCTAGCGGGGTCTACGAGCAGTACTTC. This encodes CASSVSSGVYEQYF.

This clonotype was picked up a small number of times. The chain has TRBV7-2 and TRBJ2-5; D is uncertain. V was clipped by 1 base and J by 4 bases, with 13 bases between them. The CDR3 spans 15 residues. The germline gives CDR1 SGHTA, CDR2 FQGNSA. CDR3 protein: CASSLDSLPGETQYF. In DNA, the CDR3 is TGTGCCAGCAGCTTAGACTCCCTCCCCGGAGAGACCCAGTACTTC.

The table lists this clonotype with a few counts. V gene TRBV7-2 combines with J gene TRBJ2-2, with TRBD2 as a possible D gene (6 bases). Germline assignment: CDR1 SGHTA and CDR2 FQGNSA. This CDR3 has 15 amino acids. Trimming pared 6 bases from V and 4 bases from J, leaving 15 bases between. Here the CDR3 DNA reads TGTGCCAGCAGATTAATGTCCGGGAGCACCGGGGAGCTGTTTTTT. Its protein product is CASRLMSGSTGELFF.

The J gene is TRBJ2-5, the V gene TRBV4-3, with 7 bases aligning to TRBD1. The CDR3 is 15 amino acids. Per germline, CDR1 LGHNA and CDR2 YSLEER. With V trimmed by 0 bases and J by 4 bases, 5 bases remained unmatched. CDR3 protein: CASSQDRDRRETQYF. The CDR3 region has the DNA TGCGCCAGCAGCCAAGATCGGGACAGACGAGAGACCCAGTACTTC.

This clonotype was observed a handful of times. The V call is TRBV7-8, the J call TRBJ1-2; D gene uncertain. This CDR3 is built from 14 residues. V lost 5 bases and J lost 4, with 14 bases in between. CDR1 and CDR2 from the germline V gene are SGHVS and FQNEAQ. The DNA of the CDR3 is TGTGCCAGCAGCCCCTTCTCGGGGAGCTATGGCTACACCTTC. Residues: CASSPFSGSYGYTF. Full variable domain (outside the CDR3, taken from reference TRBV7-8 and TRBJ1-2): GAGVSQSPRYKVAKRGQDVALRCDPISGHVSLFWYQQALGQGPEFLTYFQNEAQLDKSGLPSDRFFAERPEGSVSTLKIQRTQQEDSAVYLCASSPFSGSYGYTFGSGTRLTVV.

CDR3 nucleotides: TGTGCCAGCAGCCAAAAGACCCTATCTAATGAGCAGTTCTTC. This encodes CASSQKTLSNEQFF. This sequence joins TRBV3-1 and TRBJ2-5; D ambiguous. Judging by the DNA end, TRBJ2-1 fits better; the J call may be wrong. The CDR3 is 14 amino acids. Per the germline V gene, CDR1 is LGHDT and CDR2 is YNNKEL (reference sequence).

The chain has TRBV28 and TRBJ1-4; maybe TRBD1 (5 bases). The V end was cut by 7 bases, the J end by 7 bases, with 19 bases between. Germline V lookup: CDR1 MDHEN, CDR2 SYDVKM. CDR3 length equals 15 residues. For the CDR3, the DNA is TGTGCCAGCACCGGACCTTGGGGAAGGGGTGAAAAACTGTTTTTT. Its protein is CASTGPWGRGEKLFF.

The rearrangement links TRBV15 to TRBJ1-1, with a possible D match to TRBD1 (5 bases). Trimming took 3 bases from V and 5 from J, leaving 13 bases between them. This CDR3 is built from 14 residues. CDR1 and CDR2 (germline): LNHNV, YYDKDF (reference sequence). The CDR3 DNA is TGTGCCACCAGCAGGGAACAGGCGTCGACTGAAGCTTTCTTT. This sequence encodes CATSREQASTEAFF. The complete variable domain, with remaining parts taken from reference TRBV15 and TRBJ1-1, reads DAMVIQNPRYQVTQFGKPVTLSCSQTLNHNVMYWYQQKSSQAPKLLFHYYDKDFNNEADTPDNFQSRRPNTSFCFLDIRSPGLGDTAMYLCATSREQASTEAFFGQGTRLTVV.

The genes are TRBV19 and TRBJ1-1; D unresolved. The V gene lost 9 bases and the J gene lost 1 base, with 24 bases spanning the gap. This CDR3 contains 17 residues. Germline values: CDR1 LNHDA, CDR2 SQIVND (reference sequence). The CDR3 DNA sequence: TGTGCCAGCACTTTCCGTCTTCCGGGTCCGCGGAACACTGAAGCTTTCTTT. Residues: CASTFRLPGPRNTEAFF.

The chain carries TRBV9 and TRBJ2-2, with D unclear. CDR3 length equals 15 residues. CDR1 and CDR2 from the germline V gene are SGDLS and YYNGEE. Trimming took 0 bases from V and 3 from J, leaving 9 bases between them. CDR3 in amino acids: CASSVDPIHTGELFF. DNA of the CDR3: TGTGCCAGCAGCGTAGATCCCATTCACACCGGGGAGCTGTTTTTT. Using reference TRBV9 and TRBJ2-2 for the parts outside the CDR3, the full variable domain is DSGVTQTPKHLITATGQRVTLRCSPRSGDLSVYWYQQSLDQGLQFLIQYYNGEERAKGNILERFSAQQFPDLHSELNLSSLELGDSALYFCASSVDPIHTGELFFGEGSRLTVL.

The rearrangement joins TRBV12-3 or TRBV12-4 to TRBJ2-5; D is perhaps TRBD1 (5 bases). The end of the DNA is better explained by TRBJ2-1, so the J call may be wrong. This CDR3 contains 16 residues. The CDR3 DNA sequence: TGTGCCAGCATTCCCGGTCAGGGTAGGGTCACCAATGAGCAGTTCTTC. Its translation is CASIPGQGRVTNEQFF.

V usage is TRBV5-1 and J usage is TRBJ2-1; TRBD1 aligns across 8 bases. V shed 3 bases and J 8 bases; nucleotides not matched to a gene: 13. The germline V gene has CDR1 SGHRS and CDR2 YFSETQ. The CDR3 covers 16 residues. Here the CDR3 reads CASSSYRDRTRYEQFF. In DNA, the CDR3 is TGCGCCAGCAGCTCCTACCGGGACAGGACGCGCTATGAGCAGTTCTTC.

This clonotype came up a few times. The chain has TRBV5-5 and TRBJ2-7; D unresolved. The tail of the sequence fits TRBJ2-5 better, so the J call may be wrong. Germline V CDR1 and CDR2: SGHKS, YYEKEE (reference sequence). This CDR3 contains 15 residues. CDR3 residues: CASTFSLILQETQYF. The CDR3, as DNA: TGTGCCAGCACCTTCAGTCTGATACTTCAAGAGACCCAGTACTTC.

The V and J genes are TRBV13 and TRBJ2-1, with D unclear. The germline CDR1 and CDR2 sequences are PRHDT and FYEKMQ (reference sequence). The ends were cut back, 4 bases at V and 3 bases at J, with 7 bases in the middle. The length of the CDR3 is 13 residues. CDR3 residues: CASSSNGYNEQFF. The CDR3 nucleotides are TGTGCCAGCAGCTCTAACGGCTACAATGAGCAGTTCTTC. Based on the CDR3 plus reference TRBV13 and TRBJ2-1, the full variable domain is AAGVIQSPRHLIKEKRETATLKCYPIPRHDTVYWYQQGPGQDPQFLISFYEKMQSDKGSIPDRFSAQQFSDYHSELNMSSLELGDSALYFCASSSNGYNEQFFGPGTRLTVL.

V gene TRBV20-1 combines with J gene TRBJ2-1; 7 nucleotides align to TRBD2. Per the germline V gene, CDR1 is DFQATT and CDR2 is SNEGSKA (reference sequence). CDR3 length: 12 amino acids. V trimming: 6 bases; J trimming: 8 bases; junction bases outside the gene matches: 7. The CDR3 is CSAIPSGDEQFF. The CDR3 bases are TGCAGTGCCATTCCTAGCGGCGATGAGCAGTTCTTC.

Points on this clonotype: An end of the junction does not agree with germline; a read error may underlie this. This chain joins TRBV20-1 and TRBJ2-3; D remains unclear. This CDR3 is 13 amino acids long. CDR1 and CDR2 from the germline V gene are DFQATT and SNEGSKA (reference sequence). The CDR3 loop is CSAQQTSTDTQYF. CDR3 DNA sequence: TGTAGTGCCCAGCAAACTAGCACAGATACGCAGTATTTT.

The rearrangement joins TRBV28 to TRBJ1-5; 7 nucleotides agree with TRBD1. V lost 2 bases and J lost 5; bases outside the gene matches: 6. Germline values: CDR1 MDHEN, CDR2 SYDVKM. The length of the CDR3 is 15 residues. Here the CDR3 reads CASSLSLGGHQPQHF. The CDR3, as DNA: TGTGCCAGCAGTTTAAGTTTAGGGGGCCATCAGCCCCAGCATTTT.

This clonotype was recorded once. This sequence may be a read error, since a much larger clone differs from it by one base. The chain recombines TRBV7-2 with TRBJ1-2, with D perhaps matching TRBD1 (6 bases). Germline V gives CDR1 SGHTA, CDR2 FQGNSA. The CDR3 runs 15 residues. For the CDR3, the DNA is TGTGCCAGCAGCTTTAAATGGGGGCAGAACTATGGCAACACCTTC. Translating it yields CASSFKWGQNYGNTF. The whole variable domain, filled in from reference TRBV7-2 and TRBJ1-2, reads GAGVSQSPSNKVTEKGKDVELRCDPISGHTALYWYRQSLGQGLEFLIYFQGNSAPDKSGLPSDRFSAERTGGSVSTLTIQRTQQEDSAVYLCASSFKWGQNYGNTFGSGTRLTVV.